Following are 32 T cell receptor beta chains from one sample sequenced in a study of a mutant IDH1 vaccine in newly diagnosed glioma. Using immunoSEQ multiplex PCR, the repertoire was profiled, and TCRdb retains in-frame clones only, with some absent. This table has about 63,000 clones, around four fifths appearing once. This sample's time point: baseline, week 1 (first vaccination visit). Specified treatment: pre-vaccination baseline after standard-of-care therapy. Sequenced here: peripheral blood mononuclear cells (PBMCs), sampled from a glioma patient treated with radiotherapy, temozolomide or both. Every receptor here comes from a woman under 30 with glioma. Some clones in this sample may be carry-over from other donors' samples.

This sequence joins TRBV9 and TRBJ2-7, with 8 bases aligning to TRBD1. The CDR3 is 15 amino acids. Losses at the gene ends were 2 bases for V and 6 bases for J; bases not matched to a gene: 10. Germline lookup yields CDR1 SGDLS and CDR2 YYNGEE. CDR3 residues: CASSVDRGRSAEQYF. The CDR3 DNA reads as TGTGCCAGCAGCGTTGACAGGGGTCGGTCGGCCGAGCAGTACTTC.

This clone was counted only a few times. This CDR3 is CAISESRQGHTEAFF. DNA for the CDR3: TGTGCCATCAGTGAGTCACGACAGGGACACACTGAAGCTTTCTTT. V is TRBV10-3 and J is TRBJ1-1; 7 bases are a match to TRBD1. CDR1 and CDR2 from the germline V gene are ENHRY and SYGVKD. CDR3 length: 15 residues. The junction had 4 bases not matched to a gene; V was cut back by 0 bases and J by 3 bases.

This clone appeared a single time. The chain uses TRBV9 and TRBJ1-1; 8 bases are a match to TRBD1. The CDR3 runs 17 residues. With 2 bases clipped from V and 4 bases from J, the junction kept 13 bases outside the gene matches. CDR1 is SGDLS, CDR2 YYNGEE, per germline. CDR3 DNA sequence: TGTGCCAGCAGCGTTGTGGCTCCGGGACAGGTACCCACTGAAGCTTTCTTT. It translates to CASSVVAPGQVPTEAFF.

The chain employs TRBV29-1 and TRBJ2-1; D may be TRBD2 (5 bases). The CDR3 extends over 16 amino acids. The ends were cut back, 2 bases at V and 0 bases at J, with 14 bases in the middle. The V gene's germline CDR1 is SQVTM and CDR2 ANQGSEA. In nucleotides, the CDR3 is TGCAGCGTTGAAACAGCGGACTGGTCCTCCTACAATGAGCAGTTCTTC. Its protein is CSVETADWSSYNEQFF.

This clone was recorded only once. The DNA for the CDR3 is TGTGCCAGCAGAATAGCTAGCACAGATACGCAGTATTTT. Translated, it gives CASRIASTDTQYF. The rearrangement joins TRBV7-9 to TRBJ2-3; D unresolved. Trimming removed 6 bases at V and 0 bases at J, with 7 bases between. The germline CDR1 and CDR2 sequences are SEHNR and FQNEAQ (reference sequence). This CDR3 is built from 13 residues.

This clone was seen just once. CDR3 region: CASSYSPGTGSYEQYF. CDR3 DNA sequence: TGTGCCAGCAGTTACTCCCCCGGGACAGGGAGCTACGAGCAGTACTTC. The chain has TRBV6-5 and TRBJ2-7; 9 nucleotides line up with TRBD1. V was clipped by 0 bases and J by 3 bases; unmatched bases: 6. Germline values: CDR1 MNHEY, CDR2 SVGAGI. The CDR3 consists of 16 residues.

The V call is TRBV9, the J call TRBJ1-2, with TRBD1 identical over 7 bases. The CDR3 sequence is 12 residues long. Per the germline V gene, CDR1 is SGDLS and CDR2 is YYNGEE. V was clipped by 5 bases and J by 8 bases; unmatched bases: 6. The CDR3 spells CASSATGQGYTF. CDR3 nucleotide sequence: TGTGCCAGCAGTGCGACAGGGCAAGGCTACACCTTC. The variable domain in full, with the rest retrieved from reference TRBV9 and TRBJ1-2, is DSGVTQTPKHLITATGQRVTLRCSPRSGDLSVYWYQQSLDQGLQFLIQYYNGEERAKGNILERFSAQQFPDLHSELNLSSLELGDSALYFCASSATGQGYTFGSGTRLTVV.

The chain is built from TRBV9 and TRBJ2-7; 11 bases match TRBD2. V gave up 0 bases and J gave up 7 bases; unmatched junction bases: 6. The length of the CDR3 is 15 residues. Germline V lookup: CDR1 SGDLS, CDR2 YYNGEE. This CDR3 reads CASSVGGLAGVEQYF. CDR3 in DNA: TGTGCCAGCAGCGTAGGAGGACTAGCGGGTGTTGAGCAGTACTTC. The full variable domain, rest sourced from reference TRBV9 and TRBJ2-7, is DSGVTQTPKHLITATGQRVTLRCSPRSGDLSVYWYQQSLDQGLQFLIQYYNGEERAKGNILERFSAQQFPDLHSELNLSSLELGDSALYFCASSVGGLAGVEQYFGPGTRLTVT.

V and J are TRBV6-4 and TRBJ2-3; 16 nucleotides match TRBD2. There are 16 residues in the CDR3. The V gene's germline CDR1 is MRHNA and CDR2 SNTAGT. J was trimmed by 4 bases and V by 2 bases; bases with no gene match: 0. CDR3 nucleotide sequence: TGTGCCAGCAGTGACGGGACTAGCGGGGGGGCAGATACGCAGTATTTT. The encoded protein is CASSDGTSGGADTQYF.

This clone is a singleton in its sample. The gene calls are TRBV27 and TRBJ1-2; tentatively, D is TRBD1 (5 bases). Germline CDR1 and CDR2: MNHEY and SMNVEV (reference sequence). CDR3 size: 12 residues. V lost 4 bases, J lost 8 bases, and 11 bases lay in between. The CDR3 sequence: CASSSQGGGYTF. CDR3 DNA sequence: TGTGCCAGCAGTTCCCAGGGAGGGGGCTACACCTTC.

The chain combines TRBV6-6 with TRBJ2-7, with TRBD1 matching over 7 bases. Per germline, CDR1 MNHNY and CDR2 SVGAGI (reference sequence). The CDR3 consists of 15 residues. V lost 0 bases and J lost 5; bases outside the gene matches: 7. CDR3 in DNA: TGTGCCAGCAGTTACTCGGGCAGGGGGTCTAACGAGCAGTACTTC. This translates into CASSYSGRGSNEQYF.

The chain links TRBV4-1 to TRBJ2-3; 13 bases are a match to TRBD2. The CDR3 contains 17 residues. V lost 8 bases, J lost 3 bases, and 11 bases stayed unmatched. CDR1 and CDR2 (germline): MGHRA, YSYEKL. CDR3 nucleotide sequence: TGCGCCAGCCAGGGACTAGCGGGACGAATCGGGACAGATACGCAGTATTTT. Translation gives CASQGLAGRIGTDTQYF.

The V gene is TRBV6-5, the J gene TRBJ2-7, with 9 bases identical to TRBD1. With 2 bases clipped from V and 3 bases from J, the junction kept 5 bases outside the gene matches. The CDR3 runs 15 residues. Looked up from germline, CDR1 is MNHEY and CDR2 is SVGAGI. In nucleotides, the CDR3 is TGTGCCAGCAGTTACACCGGGACAGGGCTCTACGAGCAGTACTTC. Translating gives CASSYTGTGLYEQYF.

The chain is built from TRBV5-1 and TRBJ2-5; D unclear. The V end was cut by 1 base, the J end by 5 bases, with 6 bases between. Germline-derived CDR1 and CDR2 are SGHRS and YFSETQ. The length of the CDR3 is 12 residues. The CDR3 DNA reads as TGCGCCAGCAGCTTGACCTGGGAGACCCAGTACTTC. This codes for CASSLTWETQYF. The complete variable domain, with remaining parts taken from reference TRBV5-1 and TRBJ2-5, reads KAGVTQTPRYLIKTRGQQVTLSCSPISGHRSVSWYQQTPGQGLQFLFEYFSETQRNKGNFPGRFSGRQFSNSRSEMNVSTLELGDSALYLCASSLTWETQYFGPGTRLLVL.

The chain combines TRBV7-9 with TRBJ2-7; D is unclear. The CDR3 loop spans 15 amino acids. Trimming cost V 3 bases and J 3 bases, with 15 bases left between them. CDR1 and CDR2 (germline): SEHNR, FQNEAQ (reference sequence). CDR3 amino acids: CASSLGIGKNYEQYF. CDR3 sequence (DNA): TGTGCCAGCAGCTTGGGTATAGGGAAAAACTACGAGCAGTACTTC.

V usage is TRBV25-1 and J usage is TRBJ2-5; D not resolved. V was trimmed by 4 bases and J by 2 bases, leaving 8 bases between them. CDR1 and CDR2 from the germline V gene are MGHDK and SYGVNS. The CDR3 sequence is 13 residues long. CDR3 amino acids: CASSAKGQETQYF. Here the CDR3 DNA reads TGTGCCAGCAGTGCAAAGGGACAAGAGACCCAGTACTTC.

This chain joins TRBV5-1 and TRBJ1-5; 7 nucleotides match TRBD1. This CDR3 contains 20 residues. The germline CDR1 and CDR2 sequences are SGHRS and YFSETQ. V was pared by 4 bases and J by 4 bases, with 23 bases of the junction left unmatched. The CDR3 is CASSTQTGNSRWGRNQPQHF. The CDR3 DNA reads TGCGCCAGCAGCACCCAGACAGGGAATAGCCGTTGGGGACGGAATCAGCCCCAGCATTTT.

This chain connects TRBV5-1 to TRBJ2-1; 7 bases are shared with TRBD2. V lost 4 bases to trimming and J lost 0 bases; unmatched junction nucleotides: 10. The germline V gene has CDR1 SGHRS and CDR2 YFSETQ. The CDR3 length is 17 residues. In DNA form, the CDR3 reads TGCGCCAGCAGCCTTCAGAAAGCGGGGAGCTCCTACAATGAGCAGTTCTTC. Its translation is CASSLQKAGSSYNEQFF.

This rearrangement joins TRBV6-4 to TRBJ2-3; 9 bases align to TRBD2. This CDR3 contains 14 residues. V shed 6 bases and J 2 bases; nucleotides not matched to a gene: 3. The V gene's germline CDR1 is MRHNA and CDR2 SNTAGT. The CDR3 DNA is TGTGCCAGCAGCTTAGCGGGGGACACAGATACGCAGTATTTT. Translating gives CASSLAGDTDTQYF.

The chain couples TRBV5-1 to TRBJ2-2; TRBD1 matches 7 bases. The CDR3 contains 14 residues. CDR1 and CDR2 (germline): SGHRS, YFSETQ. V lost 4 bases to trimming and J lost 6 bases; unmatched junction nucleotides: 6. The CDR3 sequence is CASSISQGAGELFF. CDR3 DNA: TGCGCCAGCAGCATAAGTCAGGGGGCCGGGGAGCTGTTTTTT.

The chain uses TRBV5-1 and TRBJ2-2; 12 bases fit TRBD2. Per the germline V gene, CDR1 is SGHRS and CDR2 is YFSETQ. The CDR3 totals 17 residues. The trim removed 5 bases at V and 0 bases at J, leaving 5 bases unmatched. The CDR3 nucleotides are TGCGCCAGCAGAGGGACTAGCGGGTCTACGAACACCGGGGAGCTGTTTTTT. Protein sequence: CASRGTSGSTNTGELFF.

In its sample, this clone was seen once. The DNA of the CDR3 is TGTGCCAGCAGTGACTCGGCGCGTCGCTCCTACAATGAGCAGTTCTTC. This translates into CASSDSARRSYNEQFF. This chain links TRBV6-4 with TRBJ2-1, with D uncertain. Germline values: CDR1 MRHNA, CDR2 SNTAGT. The CDR3 is 16 amino acids. The V end lost 0 bases, the J end lost 0 bases, and 9 bases lay between the germline ends.

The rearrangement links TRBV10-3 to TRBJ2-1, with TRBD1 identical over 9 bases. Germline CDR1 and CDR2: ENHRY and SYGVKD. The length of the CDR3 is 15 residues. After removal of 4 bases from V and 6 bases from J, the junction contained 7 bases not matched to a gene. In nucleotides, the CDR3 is TGTGCCATCAGTGCCCCCAAGGACAGGGGCAATGAGCAGTTCTTC. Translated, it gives CAISAPKDRGNEQFF.

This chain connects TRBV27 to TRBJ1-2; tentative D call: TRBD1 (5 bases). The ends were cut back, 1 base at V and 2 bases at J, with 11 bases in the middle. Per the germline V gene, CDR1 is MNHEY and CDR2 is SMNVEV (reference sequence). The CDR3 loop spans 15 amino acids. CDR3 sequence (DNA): TGTGCCAGCAGTTTATGGGGGGAGGGGAACTATGGCTACACCTTC. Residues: CASSLWGEGNYGYTF.

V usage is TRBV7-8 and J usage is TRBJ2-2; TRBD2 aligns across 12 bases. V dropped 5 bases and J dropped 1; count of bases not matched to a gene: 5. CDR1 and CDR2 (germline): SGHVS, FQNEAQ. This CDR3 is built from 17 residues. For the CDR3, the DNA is TGTGCCAGCAGCCTCCGGACTAGCGGGATGAACACCGGGGAGCTGTTTTTT. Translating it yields CASSLRTSGMNTGELFF.

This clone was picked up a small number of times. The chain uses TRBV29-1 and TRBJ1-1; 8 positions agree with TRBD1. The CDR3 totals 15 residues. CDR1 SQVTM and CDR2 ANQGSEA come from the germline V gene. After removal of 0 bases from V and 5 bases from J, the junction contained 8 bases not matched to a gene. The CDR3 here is CSVEDVGQGGTEAFF. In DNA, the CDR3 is TGCAGCGTTGAAGACGTTGGACAGGGAGGGACTGAAGCTTTCTTT.

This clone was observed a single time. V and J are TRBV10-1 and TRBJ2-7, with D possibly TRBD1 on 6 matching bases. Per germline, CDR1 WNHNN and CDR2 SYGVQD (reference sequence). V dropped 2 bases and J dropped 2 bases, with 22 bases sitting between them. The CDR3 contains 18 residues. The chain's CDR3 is CASSEPVSWTEKTYEQYF. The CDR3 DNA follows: TGCGCCAGCAGTGAGCCCGTCAGTTGGACAGAGAAAACCTACGAGCAGTACTTC.

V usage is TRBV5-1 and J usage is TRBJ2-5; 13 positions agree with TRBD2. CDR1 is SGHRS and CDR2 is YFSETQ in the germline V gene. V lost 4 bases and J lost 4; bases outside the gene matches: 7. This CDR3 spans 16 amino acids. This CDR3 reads CASSPRTSGSGETQYF. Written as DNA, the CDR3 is TGCGCCAGCAGCCCCCGGACTAGCGGGAGTGGAGAGACCCAGTACTTC.

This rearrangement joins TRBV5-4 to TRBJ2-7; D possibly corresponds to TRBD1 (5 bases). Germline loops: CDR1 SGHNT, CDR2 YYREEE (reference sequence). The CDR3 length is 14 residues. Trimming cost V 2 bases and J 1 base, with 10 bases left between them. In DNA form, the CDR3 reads TGTGCCAGCAGCTTCCAGGGCGGATCCTACGAGCAGTACTTC. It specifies CASSFQGGSYEQYF.

This CDR3 reads CASSPWTGNTEAFF. CDR3 bases: TGTGCCAGTAGTCCTTGGACGGGGAACACTGAAGCTTTCTTT. The gene calls are TRBV19 and TRBJ1-1; D not certain. V gave up 5 bases and J gave up 1 base, with 11 bases separating them. The CDR3 spans 14 residues. CDR1 and CDR2 from the germline V gene are LNHDA and SQIVND (reference sequence).

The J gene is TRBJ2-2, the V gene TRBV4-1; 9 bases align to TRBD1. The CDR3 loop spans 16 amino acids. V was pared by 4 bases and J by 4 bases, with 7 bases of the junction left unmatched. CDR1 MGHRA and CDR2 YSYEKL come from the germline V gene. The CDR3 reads CASSLHGQGSTGELFF. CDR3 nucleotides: TGCGCCAGCAGCCTCCATGGACAGGGGTCCACCGGGGAGCTGTTTTTT.

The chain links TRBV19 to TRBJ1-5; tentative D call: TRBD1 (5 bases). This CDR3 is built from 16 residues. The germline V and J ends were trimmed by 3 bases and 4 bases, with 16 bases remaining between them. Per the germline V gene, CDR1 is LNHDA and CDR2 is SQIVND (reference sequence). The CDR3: CASSISSVGGNQPQHF. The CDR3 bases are TGTGCCAGTAGTATTAGTTCCGTCGGGGGTAATCAGCCCCAGCATTTT.